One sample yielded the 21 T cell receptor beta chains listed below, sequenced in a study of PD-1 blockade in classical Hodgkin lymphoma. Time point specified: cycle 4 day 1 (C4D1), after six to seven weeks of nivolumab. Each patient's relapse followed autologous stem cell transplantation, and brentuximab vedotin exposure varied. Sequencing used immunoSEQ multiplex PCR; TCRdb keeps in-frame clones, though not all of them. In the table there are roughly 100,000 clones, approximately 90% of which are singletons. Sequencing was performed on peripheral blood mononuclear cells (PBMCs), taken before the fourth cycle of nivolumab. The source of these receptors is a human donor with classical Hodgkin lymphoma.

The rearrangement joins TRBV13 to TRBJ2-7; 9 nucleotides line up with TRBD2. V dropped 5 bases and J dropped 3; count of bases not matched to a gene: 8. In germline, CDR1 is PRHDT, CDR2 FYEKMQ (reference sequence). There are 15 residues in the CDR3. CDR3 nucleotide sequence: TGTGCCAGCAGCCACATAGCGGGAGCTCACTACGAGCAGTACTTC. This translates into CASSHIAGAHYEQYF.

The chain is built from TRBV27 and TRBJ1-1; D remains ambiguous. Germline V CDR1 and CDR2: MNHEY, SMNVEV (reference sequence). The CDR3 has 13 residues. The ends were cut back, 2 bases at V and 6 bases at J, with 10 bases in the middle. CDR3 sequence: CASSLTPRSEAFF. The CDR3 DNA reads TGTGCCAGCAGTTTAACCCCACGGTCTGAAGCTTTCTTT.

Here the CDR3 reads CASRTGGEWETQYF. CDR3 DNA: TGTGCCAGCAGAACAGGGGGCGAGTGGGAGACCCAGTACTTC. The gene calls are TRBV6-5 and TRBJ2-5, with 9 bases aligning to TRBD1. Unmatched junction bases numbered 7, after V lost 6 bases and J lost 5 bases. Per germline, CDR1 MNHEY and CDR2 SVGAGI. This CDR3 comprises 14 residues.

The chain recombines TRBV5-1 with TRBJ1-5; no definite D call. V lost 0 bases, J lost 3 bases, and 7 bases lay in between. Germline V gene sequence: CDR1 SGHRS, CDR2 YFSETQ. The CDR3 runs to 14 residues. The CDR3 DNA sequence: TGCGCCAGCAGCTTGGGGGGATTCAATCAGCCCCAGCATTTT. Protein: CASSLGGFNQPQHF.

The CDR3 region is CASSAGTSGDGLEQYF. The CDR3 region has the DNA TGCGCCAGCAGTGCCGGGACTAGCGGGGACGGGCTCGAGCAGTACTTC. The gene calls are TRBV10-1 and TRBJ2-7; 13 bases align to TRBD2. The V gene end was trimmed by 4 bases and the J gene end by 6 bases; junction bases not matched to a gene: 9. There are 16 residues in the CDR3. Germline CDR1 and CDR2: WNHNN and SYGVQD (reference sequence).

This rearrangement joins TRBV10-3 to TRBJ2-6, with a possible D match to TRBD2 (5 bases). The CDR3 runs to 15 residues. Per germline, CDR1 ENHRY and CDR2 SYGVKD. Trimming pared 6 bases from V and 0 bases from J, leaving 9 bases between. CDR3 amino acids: CAISEGGSGANVLTF. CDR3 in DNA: TGTGCCATCAGCGAAGGAGGCTCTGGGGCCAACGTCCTGACTTTC.

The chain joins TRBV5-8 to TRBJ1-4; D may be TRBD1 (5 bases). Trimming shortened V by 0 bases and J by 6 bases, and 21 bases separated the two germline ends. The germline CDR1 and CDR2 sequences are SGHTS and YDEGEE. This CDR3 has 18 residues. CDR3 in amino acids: CASSLAAGNSLGHEKLFF. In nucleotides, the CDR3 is TGTGCCAGCAGCTTGGCGGCAGGGAACAGCCTGGGGCATGAAAAACTGTTTTTT.

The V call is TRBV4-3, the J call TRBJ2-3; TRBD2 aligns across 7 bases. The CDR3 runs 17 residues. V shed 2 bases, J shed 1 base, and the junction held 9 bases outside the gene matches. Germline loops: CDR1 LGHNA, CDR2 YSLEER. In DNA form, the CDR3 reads TGCGCCAGCAGCCAATATGTTGTGGGAGGGGGCACAGATACGCAGTATTTT. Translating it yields CASSQYVVGGGTDTQYF.

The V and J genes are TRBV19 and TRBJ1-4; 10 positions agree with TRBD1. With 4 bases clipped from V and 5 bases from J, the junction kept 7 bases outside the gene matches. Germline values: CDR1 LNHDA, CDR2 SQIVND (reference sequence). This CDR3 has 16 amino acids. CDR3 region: CASSTGRDRGNEKLFF. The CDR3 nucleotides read TGTGCCAGTAGTACCGGCCGGGACAGGGGCAATGAAAAACTGTTTTTT.

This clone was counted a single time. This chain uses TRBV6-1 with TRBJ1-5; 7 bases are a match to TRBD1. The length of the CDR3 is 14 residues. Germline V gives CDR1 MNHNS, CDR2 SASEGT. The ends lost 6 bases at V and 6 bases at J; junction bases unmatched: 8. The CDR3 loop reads CASSGTGESQPQHF. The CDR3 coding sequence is TGTGCCAGCAGCGGAACAGGGGAAAGTCAGCCCCAGCATTTT.

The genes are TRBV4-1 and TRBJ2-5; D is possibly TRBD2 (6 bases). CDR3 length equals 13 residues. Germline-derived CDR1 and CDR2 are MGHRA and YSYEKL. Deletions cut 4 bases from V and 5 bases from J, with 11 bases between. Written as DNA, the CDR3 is TGCGCCAGCAGCCGGTCGGGGGTGGAGACCCAGTACTTC. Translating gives CASSRSGVETQYF.

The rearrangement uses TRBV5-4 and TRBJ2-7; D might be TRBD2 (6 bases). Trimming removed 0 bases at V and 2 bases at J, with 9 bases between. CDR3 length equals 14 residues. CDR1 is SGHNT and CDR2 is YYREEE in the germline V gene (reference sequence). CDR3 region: CASSLGGGTYEQYF. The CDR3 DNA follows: TGTGCCAGCAGCTTGGGGGGCGGGACCTACGAGCAGTACTTC.

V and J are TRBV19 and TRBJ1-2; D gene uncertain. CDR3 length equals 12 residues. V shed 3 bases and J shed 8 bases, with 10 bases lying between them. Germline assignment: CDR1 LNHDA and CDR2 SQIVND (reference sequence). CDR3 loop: CASSIARGGYTF. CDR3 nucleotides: TGTGCCAGTAGTATTGCCCGAGGGGGCTACACCTTC. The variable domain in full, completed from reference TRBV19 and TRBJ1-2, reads DGGITQSPKYLFRKEGQNVTLSCEQNLNHDAMYWYRQDPGQGLRLIYYSQIVNDFQKGDIAEGYSVSREKKESFPLTVTSAQKNPTAFYLCASSIARGGYTFGSGTRLTVV.

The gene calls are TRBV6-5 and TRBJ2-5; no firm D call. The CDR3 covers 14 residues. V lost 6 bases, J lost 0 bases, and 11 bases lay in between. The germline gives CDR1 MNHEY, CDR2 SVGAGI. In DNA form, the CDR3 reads TGTGCCAGCAGCCTCTCCAGGTACCAAGAGACCCAGTACTTC. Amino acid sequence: CASSLSRYQETQYF.

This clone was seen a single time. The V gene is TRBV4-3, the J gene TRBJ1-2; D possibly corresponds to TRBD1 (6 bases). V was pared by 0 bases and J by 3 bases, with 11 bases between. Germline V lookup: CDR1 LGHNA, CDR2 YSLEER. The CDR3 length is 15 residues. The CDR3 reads CASSQDRQEYYGYTF. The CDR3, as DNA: TGCGCCAGCAGCCAAGATAGACAGGAGTACTATGGCTACACCTTC.

This chain's CDR3 is CSIRRVEQFF. Written as DNA, the CDR3 is TGCAGCATAAGGCGGGTCGAGCAGTTCTTC. This chain connects TRBV29-1 to TRBJ2-1; D may be TRBD2 (5 bases). The germline V gene encodes CDR1 SQVTM and CDR2 ANQGSEA. The CDR3 extends over 10 amino acids. Trimming stripped 8 bases from V and 10 bases from J, with 12 bases between.

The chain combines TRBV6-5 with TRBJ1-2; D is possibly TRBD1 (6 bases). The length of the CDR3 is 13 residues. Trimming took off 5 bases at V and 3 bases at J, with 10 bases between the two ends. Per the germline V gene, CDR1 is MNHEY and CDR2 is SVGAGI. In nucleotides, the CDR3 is TGTGCCAGCAGTCCCTACAGGGACTATGGCTACACCTTC. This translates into CASSPYRDYGYTF.

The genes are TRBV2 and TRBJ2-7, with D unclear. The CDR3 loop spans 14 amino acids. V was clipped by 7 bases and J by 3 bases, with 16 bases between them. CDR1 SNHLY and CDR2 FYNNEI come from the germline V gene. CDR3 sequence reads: CASTTQRMIYEQYF. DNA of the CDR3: TGTGCCAGCACCACCCAGCGTATGATCTACGAGCAGTACTTC.

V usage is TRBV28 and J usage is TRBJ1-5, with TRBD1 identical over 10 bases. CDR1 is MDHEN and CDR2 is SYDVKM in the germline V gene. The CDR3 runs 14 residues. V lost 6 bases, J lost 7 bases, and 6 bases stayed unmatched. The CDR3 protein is CASSSGTGVQPQHF. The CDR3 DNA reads TGTGCCAGCAGCTCCGGGACAGGGGTGCAGCCCCAGCATTTT.

CDR3 coding DNA: TGTGCCACCAACACCTACGAGCAGTACTTC. It specifies CATNTYEQYF. This rearrangement joins TRBV2 to TRBJ2-7; D is ambiguous. V was pared by 10 bases and J by 2 bases, with 6 bases between. The CDR3 is 10 amino acids. Germline-derived CDR1 and CDR2 are SNHLY and FYNNEI.

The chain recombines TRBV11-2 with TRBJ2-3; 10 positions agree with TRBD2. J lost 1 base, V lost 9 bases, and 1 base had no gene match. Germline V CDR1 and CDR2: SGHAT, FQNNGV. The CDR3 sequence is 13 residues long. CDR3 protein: CASLAGGTDTQYF. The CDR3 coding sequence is TGTGCCAGTCTAGCGGGGGGCACAGATACGCAGTATTTT.